The source of this T cell receptor (beta chain) is a study of T cell repertoires in cytomegalovirus infection. The study, taken as a whole, reports: Ex vivo responses were dominated by HLA-C-restricted CMV-specific TCR beta clonotypes.

Points on this clonotype: Its target is not known.

The germline CDR1 and CDR2 sequences are DFQATT and SNEGSKA (reference sequence). The length of the CDR3 is 16 residues. V lost 2 bases, J lost 2 bases, and 9 bases stayed unmatched. TCRdb reprocessed the reads via MiXCR and lists one record per CDR3 protein. The sample lists 65,000 to 85,000 distinct CDR3 sequences; under 30% were seen once. This chain joins TRBV20-1 and TRBJ2-3; TRBD2 agrees at 8 bases. The origin of this receptor is a human donor in good health (CMV status not recorded). Some clones in this sample may be carry-over from other donors' samples. Sequencing used CD8+ T cells from cultured PBMCs, obtained from culture after CMV antigen stimulation. CDR3 sequence: CSARRASGLNTDTQYF. The CDR3 nucleotides are TGCAGTGCTAGACGGGCTAGCGGGCTAAACACAGATACGCAGTATTTT.